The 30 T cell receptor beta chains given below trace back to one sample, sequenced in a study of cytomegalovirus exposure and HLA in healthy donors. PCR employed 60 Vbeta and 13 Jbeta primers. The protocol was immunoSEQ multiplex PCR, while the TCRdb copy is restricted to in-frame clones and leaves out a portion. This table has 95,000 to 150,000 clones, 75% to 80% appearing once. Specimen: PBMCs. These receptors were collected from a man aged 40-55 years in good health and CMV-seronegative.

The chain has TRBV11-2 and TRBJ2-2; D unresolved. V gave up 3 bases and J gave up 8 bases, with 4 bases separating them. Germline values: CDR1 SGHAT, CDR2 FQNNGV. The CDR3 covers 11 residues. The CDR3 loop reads CASSFKGELFF. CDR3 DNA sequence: TGTGCCAGCAGCTTCAAAGGGGAGCTGTTTTTT.

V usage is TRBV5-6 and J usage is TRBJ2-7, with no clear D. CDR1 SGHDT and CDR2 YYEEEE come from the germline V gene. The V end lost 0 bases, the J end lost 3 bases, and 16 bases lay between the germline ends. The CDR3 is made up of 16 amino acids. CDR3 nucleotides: TGTGCCAGCAGCTTGGCCGCCAGGAATGATGGCTACGAGCAGTACTTC. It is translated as CASSLAARNDGYEQYF.

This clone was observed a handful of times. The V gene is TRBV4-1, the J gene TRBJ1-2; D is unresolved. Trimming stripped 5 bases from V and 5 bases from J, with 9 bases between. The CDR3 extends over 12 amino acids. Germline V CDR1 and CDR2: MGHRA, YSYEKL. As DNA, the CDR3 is TGCGCCAGCAGCTCTGGAGCATATGGCTACACCTTC. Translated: CASSSGAYGYTF.

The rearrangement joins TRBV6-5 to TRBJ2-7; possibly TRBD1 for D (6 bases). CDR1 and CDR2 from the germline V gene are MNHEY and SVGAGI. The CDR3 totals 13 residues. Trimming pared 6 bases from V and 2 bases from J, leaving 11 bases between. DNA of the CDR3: TGTGCCAGCAGGTCGACAGGCCCCTACGAGCAGTACTTC. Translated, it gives CASRSTGPYEQYF.

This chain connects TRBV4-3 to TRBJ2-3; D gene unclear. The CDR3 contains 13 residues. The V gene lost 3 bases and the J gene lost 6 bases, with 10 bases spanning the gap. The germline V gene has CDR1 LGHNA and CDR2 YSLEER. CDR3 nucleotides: TGCGCCAGCAGCCACCTAGGCGAGGATACGCAGTATTTT. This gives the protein CASSHLGEDTQYF.

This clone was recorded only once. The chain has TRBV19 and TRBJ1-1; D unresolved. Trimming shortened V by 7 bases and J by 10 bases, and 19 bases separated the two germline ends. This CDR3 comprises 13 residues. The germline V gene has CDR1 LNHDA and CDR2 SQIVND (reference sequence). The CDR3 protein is CASIATNLNGAFF. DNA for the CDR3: TGTGCCAGTATCGCAACCAATCTAAACGGAGCTTTCTTT.

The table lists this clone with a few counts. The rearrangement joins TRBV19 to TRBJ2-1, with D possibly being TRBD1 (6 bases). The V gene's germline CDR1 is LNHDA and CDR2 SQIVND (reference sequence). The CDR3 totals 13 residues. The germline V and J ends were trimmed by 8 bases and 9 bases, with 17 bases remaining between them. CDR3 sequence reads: CASSYQGSTEQFF. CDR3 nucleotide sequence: TGTGCCAGTTCTTACCAGGGGAGTACTGAGCAGTTCTTC.

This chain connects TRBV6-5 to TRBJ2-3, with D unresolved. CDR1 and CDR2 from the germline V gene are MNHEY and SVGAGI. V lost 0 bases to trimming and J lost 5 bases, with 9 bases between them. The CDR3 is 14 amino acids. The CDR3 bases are TGTGCCAGCAGTTACTCGGGCTCAGGAGATACGCAGTATTTT. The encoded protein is CASSYSGSGDTQYF.

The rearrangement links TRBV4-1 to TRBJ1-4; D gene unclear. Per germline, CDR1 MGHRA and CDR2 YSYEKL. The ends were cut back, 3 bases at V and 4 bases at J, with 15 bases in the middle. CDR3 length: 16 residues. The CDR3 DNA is TGCGCCAGCAGCCAGGAGGTGGGCAGATTTAATGAAAAACTGTTTTTT. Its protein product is CASSQEVGRFNEKLFF.

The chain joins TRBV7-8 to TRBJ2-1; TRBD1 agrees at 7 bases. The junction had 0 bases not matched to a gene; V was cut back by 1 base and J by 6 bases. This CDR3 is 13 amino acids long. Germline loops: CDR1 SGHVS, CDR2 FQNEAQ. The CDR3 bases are TGTGCCAGCAGCTTAGGACAGGGCAATGAGCAGTTCTTC. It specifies CASSLGQGNEQFF.

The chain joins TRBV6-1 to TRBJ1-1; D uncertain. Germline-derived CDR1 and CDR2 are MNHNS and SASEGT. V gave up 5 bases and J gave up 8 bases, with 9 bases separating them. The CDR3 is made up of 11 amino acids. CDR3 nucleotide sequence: TGTGCCAGCAGTTTGAGTCGGGAAGCTTTCTTT. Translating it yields CASSLSREAFF.

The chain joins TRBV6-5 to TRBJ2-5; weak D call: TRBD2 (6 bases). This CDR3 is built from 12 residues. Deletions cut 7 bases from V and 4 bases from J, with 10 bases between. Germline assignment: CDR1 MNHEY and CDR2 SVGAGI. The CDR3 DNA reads TGTGCCAGCAATCGGGGGAGAGAGACCCAGTACTTC. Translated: CASNRGRETQYF.

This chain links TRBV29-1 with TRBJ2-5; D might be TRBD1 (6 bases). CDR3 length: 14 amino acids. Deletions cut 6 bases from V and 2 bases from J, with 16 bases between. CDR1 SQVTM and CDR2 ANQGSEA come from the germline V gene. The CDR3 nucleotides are TGCAGCGTGAGACAGAGGCAGGGGCAAGAGACCCAGTACTTC. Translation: CSVRQRQGQETQYF. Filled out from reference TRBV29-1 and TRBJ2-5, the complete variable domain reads SAVISQKPSRDICQRGTSLTIQCQVDSQVTMMFWYRQQPGQSLTLIATANQGSEATYESGFVIDKFPISRPNLTFSTLTVSNMSPEDSSIYLCSVRQRQGQETQYFGPGTRLLVL.

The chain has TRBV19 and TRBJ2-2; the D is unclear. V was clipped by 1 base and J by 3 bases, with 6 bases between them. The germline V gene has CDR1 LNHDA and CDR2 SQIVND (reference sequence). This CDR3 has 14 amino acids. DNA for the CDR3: TGTGCCAGTAGTATAGGGAGACACACCGGGGAGCTGTTTTTT. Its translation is CASSIGRHTGELFF.

The CDR3 loop reads CASSFAGVNEQFF. CDR3 sequence (DNA): TGCGCCAGCAGCTTCGCAGGGGTCAATGAGCAGTTCTTC. The V call is TRBV5-1, the J call TRBJ2-1, with a possible D match to TRBD1 (6 bases). Trimming removed 2 bases from V and 6 bases from J, with 9 bases in between. CDR1 and CDR2 from the germline V gene are SGHRS and YFSETQ. The CDR3 has 13 amino acids.

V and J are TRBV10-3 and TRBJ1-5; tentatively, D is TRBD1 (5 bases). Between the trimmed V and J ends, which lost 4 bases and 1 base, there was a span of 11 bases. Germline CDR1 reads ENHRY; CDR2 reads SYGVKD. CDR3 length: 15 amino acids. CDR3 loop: CAISVTAGSNQPQHF. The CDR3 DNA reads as TGTGCCATCAGTGTGACAGCGGGGAGCAATCAGCCCCAGCATTTT.

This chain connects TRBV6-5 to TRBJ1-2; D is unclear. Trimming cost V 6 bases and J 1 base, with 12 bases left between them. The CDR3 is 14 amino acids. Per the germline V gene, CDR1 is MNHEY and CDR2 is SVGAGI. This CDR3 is CASRRYGDNYGYTF. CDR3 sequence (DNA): TGTGCCAGCAGAAGGTACGGGGATAACTATGGCTACACCTTC.

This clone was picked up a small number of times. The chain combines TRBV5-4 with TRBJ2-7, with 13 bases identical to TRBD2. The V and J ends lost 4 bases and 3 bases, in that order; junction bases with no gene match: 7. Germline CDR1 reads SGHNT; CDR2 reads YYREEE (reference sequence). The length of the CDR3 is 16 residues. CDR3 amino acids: CASSPKGLAGIYEQYF. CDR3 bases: TGTGCCAGCAGCCCGAAGGGACTAGCGGGAATCTACGAGCAGTACTTC.

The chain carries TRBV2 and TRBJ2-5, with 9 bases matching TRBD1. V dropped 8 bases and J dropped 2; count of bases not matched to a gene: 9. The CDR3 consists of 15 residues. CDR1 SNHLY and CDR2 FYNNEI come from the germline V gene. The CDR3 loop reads CASGGTGRPQETQYF. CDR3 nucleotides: TGTGCCAGCGGGGGGACAGGGAGGCCTCAAGAGACCCAGTACTTC.

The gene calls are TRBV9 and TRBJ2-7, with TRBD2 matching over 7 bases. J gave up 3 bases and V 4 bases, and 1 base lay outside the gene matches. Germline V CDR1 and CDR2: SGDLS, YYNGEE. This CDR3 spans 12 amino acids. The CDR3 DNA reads TGTGCCAGCAGCCCGGGGGGCTACGAGCAGTACTTC. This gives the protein CASSPGGYEQYF.

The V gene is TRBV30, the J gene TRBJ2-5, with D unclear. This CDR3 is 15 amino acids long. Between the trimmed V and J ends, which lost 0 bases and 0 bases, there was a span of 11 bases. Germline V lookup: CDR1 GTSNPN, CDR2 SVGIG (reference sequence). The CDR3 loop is CAWSVVVAYQETQYF. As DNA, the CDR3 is TGTGCCTGGAGTGTGGTAGTAGCCTACCAAGAGACCCAGTACTTC.

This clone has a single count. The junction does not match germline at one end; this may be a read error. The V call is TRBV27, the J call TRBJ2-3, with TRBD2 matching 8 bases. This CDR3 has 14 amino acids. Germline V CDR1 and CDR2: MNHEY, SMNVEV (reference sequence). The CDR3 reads CASTPGGPAETQYF. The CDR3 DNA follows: TGTGCCAGTACCCCGGGAGGGCCCGCAGAGACGCAGTATTTT.

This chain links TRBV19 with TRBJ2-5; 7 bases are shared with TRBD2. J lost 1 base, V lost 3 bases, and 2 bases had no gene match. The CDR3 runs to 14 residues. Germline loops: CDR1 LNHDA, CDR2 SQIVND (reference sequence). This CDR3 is CASSIGGGQETQYF. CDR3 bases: TGTGCCAGTAGTATTGGGGGGGGCCAAGAGACCCAGTACTTC.

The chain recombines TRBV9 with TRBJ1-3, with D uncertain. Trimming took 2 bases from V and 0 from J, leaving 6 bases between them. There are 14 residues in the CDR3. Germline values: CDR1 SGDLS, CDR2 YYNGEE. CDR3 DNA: TGTGCCAGCAGCGTCCTTCCCTCTGGAAACACCATATATTTT. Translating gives CASSVLPSGNTIYF.

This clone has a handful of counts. The CDR3 coding sequence is TGTGCCAGCAGTCTAGGGGCCAGCAATCAGCCCCAGCATTTT. As protein: CASSLGASNQPQHF. J is TRBJ1-5 and V is TRBV6-5; possibly TRBD1 for D (5 bases). V was clipped by 5 bases and J by 1 base, with 9 bases between them. From germline, CDR1 is MNHEY and CDR2 SVGAGI. The CDR3 consists of 14 residues.

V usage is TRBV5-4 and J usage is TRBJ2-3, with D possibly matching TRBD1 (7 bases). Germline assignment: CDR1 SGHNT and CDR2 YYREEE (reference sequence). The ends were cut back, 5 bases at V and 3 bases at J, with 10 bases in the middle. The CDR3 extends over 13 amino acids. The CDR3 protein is CASREGQTDTQYF. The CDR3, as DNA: TGTGCCAGCAGGGAGGGACAGACAGATACGCAGTATTTT.

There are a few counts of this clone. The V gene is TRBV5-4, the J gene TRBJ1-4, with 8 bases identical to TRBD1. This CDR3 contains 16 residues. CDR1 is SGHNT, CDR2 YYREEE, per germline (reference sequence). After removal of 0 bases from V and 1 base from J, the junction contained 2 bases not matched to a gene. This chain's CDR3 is CASSLGQGLTNEKLFF. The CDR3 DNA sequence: TGTGCCAGCAGCTTGGGACAGGGGTTAACTAATGAAAAACTGTTTTTT. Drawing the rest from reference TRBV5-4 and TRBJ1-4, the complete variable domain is ETGVTQSPTHLIKTRGQQVTLRCSSQSGHNTVSWYQQALGQGPQFIFQYYREEENGRGNFPPRFSGLQFPNYSSELNVNALELDDSALYLCASSLGQGLTNEKLFFGSGTQLSVL.

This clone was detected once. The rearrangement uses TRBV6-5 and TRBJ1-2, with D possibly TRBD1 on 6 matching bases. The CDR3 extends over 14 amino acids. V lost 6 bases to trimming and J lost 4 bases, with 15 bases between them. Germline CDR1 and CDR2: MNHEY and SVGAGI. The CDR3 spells CASRPTGIGYGYTF. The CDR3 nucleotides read TGTGCCAGCAGACCAACAGGGATTGGCTATGGCTACACCTTC.

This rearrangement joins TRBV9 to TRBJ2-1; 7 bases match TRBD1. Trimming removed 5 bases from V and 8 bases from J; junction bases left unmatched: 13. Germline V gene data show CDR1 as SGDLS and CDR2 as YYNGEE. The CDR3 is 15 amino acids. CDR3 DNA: TGTGCCAGCAGTGCCTTTGAGACAGGGTCGGATGAGCAGTTCTTC. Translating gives CASSAFETGSDEQFF.

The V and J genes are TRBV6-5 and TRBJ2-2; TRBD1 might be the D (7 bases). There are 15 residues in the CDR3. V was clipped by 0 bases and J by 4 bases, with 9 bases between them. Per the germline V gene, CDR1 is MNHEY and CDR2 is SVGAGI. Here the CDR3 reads CASSYSQGGTGELFF. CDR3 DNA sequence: TGTGCCAGCAGTTACTCCCAGGGGGGCACCGGGGAGCTGTTTTTT.